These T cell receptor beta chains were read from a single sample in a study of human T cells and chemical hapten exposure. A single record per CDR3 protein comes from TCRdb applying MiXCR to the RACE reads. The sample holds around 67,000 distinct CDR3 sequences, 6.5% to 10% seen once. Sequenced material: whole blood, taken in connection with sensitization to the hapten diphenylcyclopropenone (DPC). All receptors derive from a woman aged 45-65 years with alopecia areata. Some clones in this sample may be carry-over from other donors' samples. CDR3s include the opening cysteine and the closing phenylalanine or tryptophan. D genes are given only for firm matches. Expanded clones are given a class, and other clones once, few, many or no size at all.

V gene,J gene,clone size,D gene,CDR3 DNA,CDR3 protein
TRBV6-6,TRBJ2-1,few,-,TGTGCCAGCAGTTACTCGACCGGGGGAGGTACGCCGTTCTTC,CASSYSTGGGTPFF
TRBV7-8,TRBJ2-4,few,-,TGTGCCAGCAGTCCCGGGACGTCCAAAAACATTCAGTACTTC,CASSPGTSKNIQYF
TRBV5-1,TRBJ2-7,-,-,TGCGCCAGCAGCTCCCCGGACGGCGAGCAGTACTTC,CASSSPDGEQYF
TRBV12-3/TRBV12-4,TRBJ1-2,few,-,TGTGCCAGCAGTTTAGCGGAGGGTATCTATGGCTACACCTTC,CASSLAEGIYGYTF
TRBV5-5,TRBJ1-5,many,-,TGTGCCAGCAGCAGGGGGTGGGGTAGCAATCAGCCCCAGCATTTT,CASSRGWGSNQPQHF
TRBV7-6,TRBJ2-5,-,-,TGTGCCAGCAGCTTAGCTCTAGAGGACAGTGGGGAGACCCAGTACTTC,CASSLALEDSGETQYF
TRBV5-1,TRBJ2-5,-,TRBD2,TGCGCCAGCAGCTTGGAAGGCGCTAGCGGGACCGAGACCCAGTACTTC,CASSLEGASGTETQYF
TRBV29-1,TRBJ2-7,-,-,TGCAGCGTTGGGCGGGGTAGCACCTACGAGCAGTACTTC,CSVGRGSTYEQYF
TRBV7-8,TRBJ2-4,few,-,TGTGCCAGCAGCTTAGGGGGTGGCATAGCCTTAGCCAAAAACATTCAGTACTTC,CASSLGGGIALAKNIQYF
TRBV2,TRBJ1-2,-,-,TGTGCCAGCATGGGGGACCGCTCCTTCTATGGCTACACCTTC,CASMGDRSFYGYTF
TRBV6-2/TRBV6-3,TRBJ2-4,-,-,TGTGCCAGCAGTTCTACGGTAGCCAAAAACATTCAGTACTTC,CASSSTVAKNIQYF
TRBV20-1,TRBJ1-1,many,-,TGCAGTGCTAAGGGACCGAACACTGAAGCTTTCTTT,CSAKGPNTEAFF
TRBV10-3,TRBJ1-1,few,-,TGTGCCATCAGTGAGCGGAGCCTGAACACTGAAGCTTTCTTT,CAISERSLNTEAFF
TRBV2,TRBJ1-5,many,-,TGTGCCAGCCAAGACAGAGGAGGGCCCAATCAGCCCCAGCATTTT,CASQDRGGPNQPQHF
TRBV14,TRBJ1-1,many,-,-,CASSQVGQGAVVPSF
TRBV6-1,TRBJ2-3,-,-,TGTGCCAGCAGTGAATGGGCCGATAGCACAGATACGCAGTATTTT,CASSEWADSTDTQYF
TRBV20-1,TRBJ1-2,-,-,TGCAGTGCGGAACAGGGTGGCTATGGCTACACCTTC,CSAEQGGYGYTF
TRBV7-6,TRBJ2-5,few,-,TGTGCCAGCAGCTTAGCGATCGGGGACTCGACACGAGAGACCCAGTACTTC,CASSLAIGDSTRETQYF
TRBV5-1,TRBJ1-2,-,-,TGCGCCAGCAGCTCTCAACCCCCTTCGGCAGATGGCTACACCTTC,CASSSQPPSADGYTF
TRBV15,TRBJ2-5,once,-,TGTGCCACCAGCATTAGGTCGGGACCTGAGGCAGAGACCCAGTACTTC,CATSIRSGPEAETQYF
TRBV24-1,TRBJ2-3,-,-,TGTGCCACCAGTGATTCAGCGGCAACTAGCACAGATACGCAGTATTTT,CATSDSAATSTDTQYF
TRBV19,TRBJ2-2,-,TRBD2,TGTGCCAGTAGTACCGGACTAGCGAACGGGGAGCTGTTTTTT,CASSTGLANGELFF
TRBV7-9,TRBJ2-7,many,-,TGTGCCAGCAGCTTAGGCCGGGGACTTGGTGCCTACGAGCAGTACTTC,CASSLGRGLGAYEQYF
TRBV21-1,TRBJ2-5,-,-,TGTGCCAGCAGCCCCCACTCGGGGAGGGCCGGAGAGACCCAGTACTTC,CASSPHSGRAGETQYF